The clone carrying this T cell receptor beta chain was observed a few times. Its specificity is not known. This entry belongs to a study of liver allograft versus peripheral blood T cells. At the level of the study: Recipients' peripheral blood T cell receptor repertoires were compared with those in transplanted livers. Study-level results: Reported data describe T cell receptor repertoires within liver allografts as differing from those in peripheral blood.

Germline loops: CDR1 MNHEY, CDR2 SMNVEV (reference sequence). The CDR3 extends over 15 amino acids. V was trimmed by 5 bases and J by 8 bases, leaving 18 bases between them. In TCRdb, the reads were re-called with MiXCR into one record per CDR3 protein. The sample contains over 10,000 distinct CDR3 sequences, approximately 20% of which appear only once. The gene calls are TRBV27 and TRBJ1-4, with D possibly being TRBD1 (5 bases). The clonotype originates from a human patient who had a liver transplant. Some T cells may originate from the graft donor. Written as DNA, the CDR3 is TGTGCCAGCAGTACATCCAGGGAATTTGGGGAAAAACTGTTTTTT. It encodes CASSTSREFGEKLFF.